This TCR beta chain was sequenced for a study of blood T cell repertoires in COVID-19. Background on the study: In each case, the material was cDNA or gDNA derived from T cells, B-cell-depleted T cells, or PBMCs.

Measured with immunoSEQ multiplex PCR; TCRdb has only the in-frame clones, and not every one. This table holds 200,000 to 250,000 clones, 82% found once. In this sample, this clone turned up once. The sample comprised peripheral blood. This sequence was found in a woman older than 75 with acute or convalescent COVID-19.

The CDR3 spells CASSYLGQTETQYF. DNA of the CDR3: TGTGCCAGCAGCTACCTAGGACAGACGGAGACCCAGTACTTC. The chain is built from TRBV7-8 and TRBJ2-5; weak D call: TRBD1 (6 bases). Germline CDR1 reads SGHVS; CDR2 reads FQNEAQ. The CDR3 runs to 14 residues. Deletions cut 4 bases from V and 5 bases from J, with 14 bases between.